This is a list of T cell receptor beta chains from one sample in a study of blood T cell repertoires in COVID-19. Profiling relied on immunoSEQ multiplex PCR, and the TCRdb table lists in-frame clones only, not all of them. Of approximately 69,000 clones in the sample, approximately 91% were seen once. Sample: peripheral blood. The receptors come from a man in his fifties with acute or convalescent COVID-19. Both conserved end residues are part of each CDR3. A D gene is named only where the DNA matches it firmly. The size of a clone is reported for some rows only, either as once, few or many, or as a class for expanded clones.

>TRBV18|TRBD1|TRBJ2-5|-
CASSLAGGKETQYF
TGTGCCAGCTCACTCGCAGGGGGCAAAGAGACCCAGTACTTC
>TRBV6-5|-|TRBJ1-2|-
CASTSPSQYGYTF
TGTGCCAGCACGTCCCCCTCACAGTATGGCTACACCTTC
>TRBV27|-|TRBJ1-1|-
CASSQRGGVTEAFF
TGTGCCAGCAGCCAGCGGGGCGGGGTTACTGAAGCTTTCTTT
>TRBV9|TRBD1|TRBJ1-5|few
CASSPEGAGAYQPQHF
TGTGCCAGCAGCCCCGAGGGGGCAGGGGCCTATCAGCCCCAGCATTTT
>TRBV5-6|-|TRBJ2-4|-
CASSASSWAAQNIQYF
TGTGCCAGCAGCGCATCTTCTTGGGCTGCCCAAAACATTCAGTACTTC
>TRBV7-8|TRBD1|TRBJ1-2|-
CASSLAGTDYGYTF
TGTGCCAGCAGCTTAGCTGGGACAGACTATGGCTACACCTTC
>TRBV28|-|TRBJ2-3|-
CASMRVTQYF
TGTGCCAGCATGAGAGTCACGCAGTATTTT
>TRBV6-5|-|TRBJ1-1|-
CASSYSGGIEAFF
TGTGCCAGCAGTTACTCGGGGGGAATTGAAGCTTTCTTT
>TRBV3-1/TRBV3-2|-|TRBJ1-5|-
CASSQDSVGRANQPQHF
TGTGCCAGCAGCCAAGATTCGGTTGGCAGGGCTAATCAGCCCCAGCATTTT
>TRBV7-6|TRBD1|TRBJ2-3|once
CASSPTGGPSSTDTQYF
TGTGCCAGCAGCCCGACAGGGGGCCCATCTAGCACAGATACGCAGTATTTT
>TRBV6-1|-|TRBJ2-7|-
CASSEVAGTYEQYF
TGTGCCAGCAGTGAAGTAGCAGGGACCTACGAGCAGTACTTC
>TRBV7-8|TRBD1|TRBJ2-6|-
CASSPGTGTSGANVLTF
TGTGCCAGCAGCCCGGGGACAGGTACCTCTGGGGCCAACGTCCTGACTTTC
>TRBV7-6|-|TRBJ1-5|-
CASSLGTGDNQPQHF
TGTGCCAGCAGCCTGGGGACGGGGGATAATCAGCCCCAGCATTTT
>TRBV15|-|TRBJ1-2|once
CATSRARVGYTF
TGTGCCACCAGCAGAGCCAGGGTTGGCTACACCTTC
>TRBV6-5|-|TRBJ2-1|-
CASTEYNEQFF
TGTGCCAGCACCGAGTACAATGAGCAGTTCTTC
>TRBV12-3/TRBV12-4|TRBD1|TRBJ1-2|-
CASSLGTGYGYTF
TGTGCCAGCAGTTTAGGGACAGGGTATGGCTACACCTTC
>TRBV7-5|-|TRBJ1-5|-
CARSLEQGSQPQHF
TGTGCCAGAAGCTTAGAACAGGGAAGTCAGCCCCAGCATTTT
>TRBV10-3|TRBD1|TRBJ1-1|-
CAISGGTGEGAEAFF
TGTGCCATCAGTGGGGGGACAGGGGAAGGTGCTGAAGCTTTCTTT
>TRBV6-5|-|TRBJ1-4|once
CASRLTAGSGEKLFF
TGTGCCAGCAGACTAACGGCAGGGTCGGGCGAAAAACTGTTTTTT
>TRBV11-2|TRBD1|TRBJ2-3|-
CASSPGRQGTWADTQYF
TGTGCCAGCAGCCCAGGGCGACAGGGGACTTGGGCAGATACGCAGTATTTT
>TRBV2|-|TRBJ1-2|-
CASSDSGFSYGYTF
TGTGCCAGCAGTGACTCTGGTTTCAGCTATGGCTACACCTTC
>TRBV10-1|-|TRBJ1-4|-
CASSDGQSEKLFF
TGCGCCAGCAGTGATGGACAGAGTGAAAAACTGTTTTTT
>TRBV3-1/TRBV3-2|TRBD1|TRBJ1-3|-
CASSQDGTGPNSGNTIYF
TGTGCCAGCAGCCAAGATGGGACAGGTCCGAACTCTGGAAACACCATATATTTT
>TRBV5-1|TRBD1|TRBJ2-5|-
CATRVTGGQETQYF
TGCGCCACCCGTGTGACAGGGGGCCAAGAGACCCAGTACTTC
>TRBV11-2|-|TRBJ2-7|-
CASTDSSYEQYF
TGTGCCAGCACCGACAGCTCCTACGAGCAGTACTTC
>TRBV7-9|TRBD1|TRBJ2-7|-
CASSSSTTGGRNEQYF
TGTGCCAGCAGCTCGTCTACTACAGGGGGAAGGAACGAGCAGTACTTC